This record looks at one TCR beta chain sequence and its context. The protocol was immunoSEQ multiplex PCR, while the TCRdb copy is restricted to in-frame clones and leaves out a portion. Of 150,000 or so clones listed, 94% were seen once; the top ten hold 10% to 15%. The data originate from a study of control samples from healthy donors and cancer patients. V trimming: 3 bases; J trimming: 3 bases; junction bases outside the gene matches: 7. Germline V gives CDR1 MDHEN, CDR2 SYDVKM. The CDR3 sequence is 18 residues long. The receptor was isolated from a man aged 40-49 years in good health. The specimen sequenced was blood. The rearrangement joins TRBV28 to TRBJ2-1, with 14 bases identical to TRBD2. The CDR3 spells CASSFRLAGGPGYNEQFF. For the CDR3, the DNA is TGTGCCAGCAGTTTTCGACTAGCGGGGGGGCCGGGCTACAATGAGCAGTTCTTC. The whole variable domain, filled in from reference TRBV28 and TRBJ2-1, reads DVKVTQSSRYLVKRTGEKVFLECVQDMDHENMFWYRQDPGLGLRLIYFSYDVKMKEKGDIPEGYSVSREKKERFSLILESASTNQTSMYLCASSFRLAGGPGYNEQFFGPGTRLTVL.